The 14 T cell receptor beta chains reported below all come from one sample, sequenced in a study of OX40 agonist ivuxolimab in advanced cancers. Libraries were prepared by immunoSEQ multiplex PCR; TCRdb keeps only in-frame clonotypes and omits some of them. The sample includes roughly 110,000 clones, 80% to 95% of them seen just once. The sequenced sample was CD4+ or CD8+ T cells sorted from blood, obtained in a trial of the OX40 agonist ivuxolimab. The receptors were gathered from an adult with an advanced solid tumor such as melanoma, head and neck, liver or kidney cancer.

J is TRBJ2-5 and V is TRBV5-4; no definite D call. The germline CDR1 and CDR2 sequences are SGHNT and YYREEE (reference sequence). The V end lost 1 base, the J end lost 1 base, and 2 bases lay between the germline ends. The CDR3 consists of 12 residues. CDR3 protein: CASSLTQETQYF. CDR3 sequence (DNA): TGTGCCAGCAGCTTGACCCAAGAGACCCAGTACTTC.

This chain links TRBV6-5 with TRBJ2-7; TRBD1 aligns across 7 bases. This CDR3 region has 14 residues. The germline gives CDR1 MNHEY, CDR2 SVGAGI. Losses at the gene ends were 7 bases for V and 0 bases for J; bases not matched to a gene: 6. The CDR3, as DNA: TGTGCCAGCACGCCTCCAGGGGGCTCCTACGAGCAGTACTTC. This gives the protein CASTPPGGSYEQYF.

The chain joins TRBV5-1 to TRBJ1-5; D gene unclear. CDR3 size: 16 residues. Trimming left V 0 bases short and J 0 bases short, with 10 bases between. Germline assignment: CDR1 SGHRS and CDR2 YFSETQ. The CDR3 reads CASSLGPSYSNQPQHF. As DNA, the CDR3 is TGCGCCAGCAGCTTGGGTCCGTCATATAGCAATCAGCCCCAGCATTTT.

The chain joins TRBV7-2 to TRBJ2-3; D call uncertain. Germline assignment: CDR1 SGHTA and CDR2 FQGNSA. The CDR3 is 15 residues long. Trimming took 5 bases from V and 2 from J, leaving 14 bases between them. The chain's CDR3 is CASSLDSPVTDTQYF. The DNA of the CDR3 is TGTGCCAGCAGCCTCGACTCTCCAGTCACAGATACGCAGTATTTT.

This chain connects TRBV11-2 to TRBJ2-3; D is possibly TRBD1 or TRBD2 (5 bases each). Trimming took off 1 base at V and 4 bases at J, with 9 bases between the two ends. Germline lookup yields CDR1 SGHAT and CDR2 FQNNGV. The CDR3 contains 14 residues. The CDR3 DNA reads TGTGCCAGCAGCTTAGCCGGGGACGCAGATACGCAGTATTTT. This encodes CASSLAGDADTQYF.

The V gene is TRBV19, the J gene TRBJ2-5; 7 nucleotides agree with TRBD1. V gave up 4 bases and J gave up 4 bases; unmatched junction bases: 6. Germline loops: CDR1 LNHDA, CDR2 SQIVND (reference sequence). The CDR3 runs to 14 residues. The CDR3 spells CASSTFPGGETQYF. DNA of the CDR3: TGTGCCAGTAGTACATTCCCAGGGGGAGAGACCCAGTACTTC.

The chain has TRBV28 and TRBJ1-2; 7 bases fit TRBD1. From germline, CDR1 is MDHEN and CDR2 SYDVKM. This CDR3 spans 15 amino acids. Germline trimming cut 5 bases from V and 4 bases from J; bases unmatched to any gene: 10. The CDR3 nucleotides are TGTGCCAGCAGTGTAACAGGGGATTGGGGCTATGGCTACACCTTC. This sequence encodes CASSVTGDWGYGYTF.

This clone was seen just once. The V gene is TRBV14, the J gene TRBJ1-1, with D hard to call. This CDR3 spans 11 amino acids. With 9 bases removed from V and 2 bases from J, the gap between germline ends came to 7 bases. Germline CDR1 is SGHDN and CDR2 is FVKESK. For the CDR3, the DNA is TGTGCCAGTCGGGGTAACACTGAAGCTTTCTTT. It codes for CASRGNTEAFF.

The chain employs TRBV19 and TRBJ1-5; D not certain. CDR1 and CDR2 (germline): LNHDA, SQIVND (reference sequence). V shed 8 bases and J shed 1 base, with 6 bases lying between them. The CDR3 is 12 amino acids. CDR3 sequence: CASRISNQPQHF. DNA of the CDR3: TGTGCCAGTCGGATCAGCAATCAGCCCCAGCATTTT.

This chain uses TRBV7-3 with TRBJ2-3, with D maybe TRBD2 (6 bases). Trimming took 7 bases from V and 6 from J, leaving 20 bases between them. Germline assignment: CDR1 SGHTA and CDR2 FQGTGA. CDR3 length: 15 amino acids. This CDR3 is CASTLQGLPRDTQYF. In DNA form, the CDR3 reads TGTGCCAGCACCCTCCAGGGACTTCCCCGCGATACGCAGTATTTT.

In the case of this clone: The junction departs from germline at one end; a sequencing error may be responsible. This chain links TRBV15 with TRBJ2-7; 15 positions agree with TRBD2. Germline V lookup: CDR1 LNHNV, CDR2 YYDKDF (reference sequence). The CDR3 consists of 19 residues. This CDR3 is CAASSSGTSGRSPAYEQYF. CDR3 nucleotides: TGTGCCGCCAGCAGCTCCGGGACTAGCGGGAGGTCTCCGGCCTACGAGCAGTACTTC.

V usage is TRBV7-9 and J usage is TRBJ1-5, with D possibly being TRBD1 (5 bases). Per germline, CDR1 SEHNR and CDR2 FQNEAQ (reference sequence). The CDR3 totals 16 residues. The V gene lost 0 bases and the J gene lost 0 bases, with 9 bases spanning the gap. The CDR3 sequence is CASSLAGGNSNQPQHF. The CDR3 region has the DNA TGTGCCAGCAGCTTAGCTGGGGGTAATAGCAATCAGCCCCAGCATTTT.

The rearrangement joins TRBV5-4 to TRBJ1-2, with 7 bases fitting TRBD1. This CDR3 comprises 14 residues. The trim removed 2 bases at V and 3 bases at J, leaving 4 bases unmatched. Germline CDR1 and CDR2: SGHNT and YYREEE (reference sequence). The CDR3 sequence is CASSFLQGHYGYTF. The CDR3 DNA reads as TGTGCCAGCAGCTTTTTACAGGGGCACTATGGCTACACCTTC.

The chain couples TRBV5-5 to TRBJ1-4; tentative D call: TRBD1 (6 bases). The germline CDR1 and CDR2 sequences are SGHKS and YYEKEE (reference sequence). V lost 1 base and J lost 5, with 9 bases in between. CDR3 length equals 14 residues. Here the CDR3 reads CASSLYRANEKLFF. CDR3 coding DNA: TGTGCCAGCAGCTTGTACAGGGCGAATGAAAAACTGTTTTTT.